The clone carrying this T cell receptor (beta chain) appeared a single time. The junction shows a germline mismatch at one end, possibly a read error. The study co-extracted DNA and RNA from about 20-30 mg of unsorted bulk tissue. This record comes from a study of tumor-infiltrating lymphocytes in primary liver carcinoma. About the study: Read depth, roughly 3.65 to 7.13 million productive TCRbeta reads, did not differ significantly between tissues.

The CDR3 is 15 residues long. Germline CDR1 reads SGHAT; CDR2 reads FQNNGV. Constant-region priming of approximately 500 ng total RNA yielded TCR beta cDNA. Employing slightly modified ARM-PCR, three nested multiplex PCR rounds were run, and these gave rise to the TCR beta libraries. The study ran its first two PCR rounds for 9 to 10 cycles each, using TRBV1-TRBV30 forward primers and a C-beta reverse primer. TCRdb re-called the multiplex PCR reads with MiXCR, one entry per CDR3 protein. In the table there are approximately 46,000 distinct CDR3 sequences, 60% to 80% of which are singletons. This clonotype originated in a woman under 40 with primary liver carcinoma and hepatitis B virus infection. The sequenced material came from tumor-adjacent normal liver tissue. The rearrangement joins TRBV11-2 to TRBJ2-5; either TRBD1 or TRBD2 may supply D (5 bases each). Written as DNA, the CDR3 is TGTGCCAACAGCCTGGGGGACGGGGACCAAGAGATCCAGTACTTC. This translates into CANSLGDGDQEIQYF.